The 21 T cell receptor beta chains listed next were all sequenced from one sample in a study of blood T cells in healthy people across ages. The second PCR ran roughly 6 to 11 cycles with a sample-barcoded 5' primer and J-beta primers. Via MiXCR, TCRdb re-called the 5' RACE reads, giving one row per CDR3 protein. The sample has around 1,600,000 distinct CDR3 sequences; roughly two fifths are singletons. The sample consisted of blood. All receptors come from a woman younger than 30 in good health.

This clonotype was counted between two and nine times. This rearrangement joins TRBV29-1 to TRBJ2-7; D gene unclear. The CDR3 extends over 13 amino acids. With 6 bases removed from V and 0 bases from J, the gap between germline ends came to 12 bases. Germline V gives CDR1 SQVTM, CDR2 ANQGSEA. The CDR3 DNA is TGCAGCGTCGTGACGATCGTCTCCTACGAGCAGTACTTC. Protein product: CSVVTIVSYEQYF.

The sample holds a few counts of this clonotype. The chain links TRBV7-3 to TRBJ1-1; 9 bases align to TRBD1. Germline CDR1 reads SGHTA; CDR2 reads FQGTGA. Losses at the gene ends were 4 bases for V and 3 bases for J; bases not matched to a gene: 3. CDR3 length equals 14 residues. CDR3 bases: TGTGCCAGCAGCTGGACAGGGGACGACACTGAAGCTTTCTTT. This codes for CASSWTGDDTEAFF.

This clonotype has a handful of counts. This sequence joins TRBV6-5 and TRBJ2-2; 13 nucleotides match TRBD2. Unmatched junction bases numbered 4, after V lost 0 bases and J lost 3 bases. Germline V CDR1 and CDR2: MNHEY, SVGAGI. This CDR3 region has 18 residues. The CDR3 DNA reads TGTGCCAGCAGTTACTCCGGACTAGCGGGGGACTACACCGGGGAGCTGTTTTTT. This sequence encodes CASSYSGLAGDYTGELFF.

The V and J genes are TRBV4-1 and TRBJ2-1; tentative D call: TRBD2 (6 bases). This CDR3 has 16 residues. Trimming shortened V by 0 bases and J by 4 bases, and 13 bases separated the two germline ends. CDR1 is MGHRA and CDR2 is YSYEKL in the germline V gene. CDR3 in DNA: TGCGCCAGCAGCCAAGATCTCATTCGGGGGTACAATGAGCAGTTCTTC. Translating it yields CASSQDLIRGYNEQFF.

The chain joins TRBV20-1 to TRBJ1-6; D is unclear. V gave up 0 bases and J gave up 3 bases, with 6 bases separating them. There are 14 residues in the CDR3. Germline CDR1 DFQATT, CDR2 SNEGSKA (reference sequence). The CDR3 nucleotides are TGCAGTGCTAGAGATGGGGACTATAATTCACCCCTCCACTTT. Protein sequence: CSARDGDYNSPLHF.

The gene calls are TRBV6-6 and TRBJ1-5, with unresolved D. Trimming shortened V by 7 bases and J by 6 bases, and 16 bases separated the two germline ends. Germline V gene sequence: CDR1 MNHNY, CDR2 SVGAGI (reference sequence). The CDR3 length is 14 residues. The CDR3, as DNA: TGTGCCAGCAACGTCGGTGAAATAAGTCAGCCCCAGCATTTT. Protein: CASNVGEISQPQHF.

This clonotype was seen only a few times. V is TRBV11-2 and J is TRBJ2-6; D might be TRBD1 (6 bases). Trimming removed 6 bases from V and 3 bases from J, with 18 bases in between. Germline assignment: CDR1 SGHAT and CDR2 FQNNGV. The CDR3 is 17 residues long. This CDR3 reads CASRQPGQKGGANVLTF. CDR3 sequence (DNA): TGTGCCAGCAGACAACCTGGACAGAAAGGTGGGGCCAACGTCCTGACTTTC.

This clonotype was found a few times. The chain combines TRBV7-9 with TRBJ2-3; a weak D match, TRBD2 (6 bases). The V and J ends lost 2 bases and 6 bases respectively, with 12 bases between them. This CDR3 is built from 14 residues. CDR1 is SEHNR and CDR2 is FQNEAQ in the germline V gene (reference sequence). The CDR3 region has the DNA TGTGCCAGCAGCTTAACGGCGGGGATGGATACGCAGTATTTT. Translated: CASSLTAGMDTQYF.

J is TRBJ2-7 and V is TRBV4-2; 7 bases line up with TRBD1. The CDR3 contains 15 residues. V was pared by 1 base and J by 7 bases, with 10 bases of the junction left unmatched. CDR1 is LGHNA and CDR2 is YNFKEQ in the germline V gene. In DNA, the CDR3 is TGTGCCAGCAGCCAAGGGACAGGAGGATACAATGAGCAGTACTTC. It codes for CASSQGTGGYNEQYF.

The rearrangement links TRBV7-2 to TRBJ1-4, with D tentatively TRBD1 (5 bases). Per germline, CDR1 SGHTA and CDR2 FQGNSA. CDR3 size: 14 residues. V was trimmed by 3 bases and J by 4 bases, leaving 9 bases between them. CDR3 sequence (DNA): TGTGCCAGCAGCTTGCGTGGGGGTAATGAAAAACTGTTTTTT. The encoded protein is CASSLRGGNEKLFF.

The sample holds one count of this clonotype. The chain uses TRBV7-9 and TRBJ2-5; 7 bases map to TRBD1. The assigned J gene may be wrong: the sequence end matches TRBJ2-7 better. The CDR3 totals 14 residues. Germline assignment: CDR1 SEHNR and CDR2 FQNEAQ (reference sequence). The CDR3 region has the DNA TGTGCCAGCAGCTCCGGGACAGTCGGCTACGAGCAGTACTTC. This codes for CASSSGTVGYEQYF.

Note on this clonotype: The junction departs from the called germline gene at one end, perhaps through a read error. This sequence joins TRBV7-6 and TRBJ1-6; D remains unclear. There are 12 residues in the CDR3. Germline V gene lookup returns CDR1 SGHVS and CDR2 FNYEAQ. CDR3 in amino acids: CASSLANSPPHF. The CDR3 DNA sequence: TGTGCCAGCAGCTTAGCTAATTCACCCCCCCACTTT.

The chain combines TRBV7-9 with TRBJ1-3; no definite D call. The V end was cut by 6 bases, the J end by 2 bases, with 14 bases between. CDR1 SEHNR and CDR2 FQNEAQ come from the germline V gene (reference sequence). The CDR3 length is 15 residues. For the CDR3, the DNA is TGTGCCAGCAGGAGAGAAGGAGGAGCTGGAAACACCATATATTTT. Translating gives CASRREGGAGNTIYF.

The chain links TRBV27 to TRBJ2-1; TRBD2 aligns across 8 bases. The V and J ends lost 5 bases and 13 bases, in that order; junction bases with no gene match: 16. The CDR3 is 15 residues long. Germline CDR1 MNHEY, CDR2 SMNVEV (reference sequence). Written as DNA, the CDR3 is TGTGCCAGCAGTACCCGGACTAGCCTTGCAGAGACCCAGTTCTTC. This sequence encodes CASSTRTSLAETQFF.

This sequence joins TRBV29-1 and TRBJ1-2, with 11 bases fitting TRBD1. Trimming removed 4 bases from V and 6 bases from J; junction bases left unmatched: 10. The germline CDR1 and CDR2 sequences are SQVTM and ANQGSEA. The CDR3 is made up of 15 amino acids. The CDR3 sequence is CSVGRTGGVWDGYTF. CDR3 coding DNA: TGCAGCGTTGGCAGGACAGGGGGCGTCTGGGATGGCTACACCTTC.

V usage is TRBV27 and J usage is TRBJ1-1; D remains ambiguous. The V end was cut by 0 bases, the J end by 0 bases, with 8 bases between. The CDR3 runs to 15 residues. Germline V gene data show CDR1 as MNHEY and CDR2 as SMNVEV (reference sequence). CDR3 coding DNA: TGTGCCAGCAGTTTATCCCCTACCATGAACACTGAAGCTTTCTTT. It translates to CASSLSPTMNTEAFF.

The CDR3 DNA follows: TGTGCCAGCAGTTATACTAGCGGGTGGTACGAGCAGTACTTC. Protein sequence: CASSYTSGWYEQYF. This rearrangement joins TRBV6-6 to TRBJ2-7; 9 nucleotides line up with TRBD2. V lost 3 bases and J lost 4; bases outside the gene matches: 4. CDR1 is MNHNY and CDR2 is SVGAGI in the germline V gene (reference sequence). This CDR3 is 14 amino acids long.

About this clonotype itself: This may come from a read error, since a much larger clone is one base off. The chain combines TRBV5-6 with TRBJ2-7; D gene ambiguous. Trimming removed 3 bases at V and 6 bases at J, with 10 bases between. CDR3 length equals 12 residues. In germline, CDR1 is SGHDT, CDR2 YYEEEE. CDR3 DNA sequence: TGTGCCAGCAGCTCAACACGGTTCGAGCAGTACTTC. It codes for CASSSTRFEQYF.

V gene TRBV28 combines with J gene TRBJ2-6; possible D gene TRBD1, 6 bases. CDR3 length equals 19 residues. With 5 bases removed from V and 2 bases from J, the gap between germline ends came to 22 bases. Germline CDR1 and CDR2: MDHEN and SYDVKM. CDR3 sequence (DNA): TGTGCCAGCAGTACCGGGGACATGGCTTCTACGCCTGGGGCCAACGTCCTGACTTTC. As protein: CASSTGDMASTPGANVLTF.

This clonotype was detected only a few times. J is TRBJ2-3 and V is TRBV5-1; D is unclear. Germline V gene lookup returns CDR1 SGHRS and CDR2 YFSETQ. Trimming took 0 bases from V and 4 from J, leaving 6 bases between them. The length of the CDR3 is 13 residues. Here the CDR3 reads CASSLEASDTQYF. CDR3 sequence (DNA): TGCGCCAGCAGCTTGGAGGCCTCAGATACGCAGTATTTT.

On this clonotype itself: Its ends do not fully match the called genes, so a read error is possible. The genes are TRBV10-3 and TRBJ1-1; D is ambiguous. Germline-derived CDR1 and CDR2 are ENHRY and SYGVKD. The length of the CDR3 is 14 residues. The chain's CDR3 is CVISESYFQVGAFF. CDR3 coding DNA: TGTGTCATCAGTGAGTCGTATTTCCAAGTGGGAGCTTTCTTT.